What follows are 31 T cell receptor beta chains derived from one specimen sequenced in a study of regulatory T cells in long-lasting Graves disease. The time point was: newly diagnosed GD, antithyroid drugs for less than 3 months. Extracted PBMC RNA gave rise to the TCR library. To make TCR beta libraries, researchers used iRepertoire HTBI primers and Arm-PCR of CDR3 regions. Each CDR3 protein is one row after TCRdb ran MiXCR on the multiplex PCR reads. The table shows around 360,000 distinct CDR3 sequences, with roughly 16% occurring only once. These sequences were also reported in another study, on T cells in Graves' hyperthyroidism and ophthalmopathy.

The input for sequencing was peripheral blood mononuclear cells (PBMCs), taken at new diagnosis, from a patient treated with antithyroid drugs. The receptors shown here come from a woman in her late teens or twenties with Graves disease.

Turning to this clonotype: It may be a read error: a sequence one base away is much more abundant. This chain joins TRBV28 and TRBJ1-5, with D tentatively TRBD1 (6 bases). The CDR3 runs to 16 residues. Trimming left V 7 bases short and J 5 bases short, with 21 bases between. The germline V gene encodes CDR1 MDHEN and CDR2 SYDVKM. The CDR3 protein is CASTPQGLNTHQPQHF. For the CDR3, the DNA is TGTGCCAGCACCCCTCAGGGGCTCAACACTCATCAGCCCCAGCATTTT.

Many counts were recorded for this clonotype. The V call is TRBV20-1, the J call TRBJ2-3; TRBD2 matches at 9 bases. Trimming cost V 6 bases and J 0 bases; bases outside gene matches: 10. The CDR3 runs 16 residues. Per germline, CDR1 DFQATT and CDR2 SNEGSKA (reference sequence). Here the CDR3 DNA reads TGCAGTGCGGTTACTAGCGGGTCGGCTAGCACAGATACGCAGTATTTT. Encoded protein: CSAVTSGSASTDTQYF.

The genes are TRBV6-9 and TRBJ2-1; 10 bases map to TRBD2. TRBJ2-5 matches the DNA end more closely, so the J call is doubtful. Per the germline V gene, CDR1 is MNHGY and CDR2 is SVAAGI. The CDR3 loop spans 15 amino acids. The CDR3 DNA sequence: TGTGCCAGCAGTTTCCCGACTAGCGGGCAAGAGACCCAGTACTTC. This gives the protein CASSFPTSGQETQYF.

There are a few counts of this clonotype. V is TRBV6-1 and J is TRBJ1-4; 10 bases line up with TRBD1. The CDR3 length is 18 residues. The V segment lost 4 bases and the J segment 8 bases; nucleotides outside the gene matches: 16. The germline V gene encodes CDR1 MNHNS and CDR2 SASEGT. The CDR3 coding sequence is TGTGCCAGCAGTGGCCGGGACAGGGGCGTGAGGCTGGAGGAAAAACTGTTTTTT. Residues: CASSGRDRGVRLEEKLFF.

Comment on this clonotype: Possible read error: a much larger clone is one base away. The rearrangement links TRBV30 to TRBJ2-3, with 9 nucleotides matching TRBD2. The germline CDR1 and CDR2 sequences are GTSNPN and SVGIG (reference sequence). The CDR3 extends over 13 amino acids. The CDR3 is CVWQREVTDTQYF. CDR3 DNA: TGTGTCTGGCAGCGGGAGGTCACAGATACGCAGTATTTT. Filled out from reference TRBV30 and TRBJ2-3, the complete variable domain reads SQTIHQWPATLVQPVGSPLSLECTVEGTSNPNLYWYRQAAGRGLQLLFYSVGIGQISSEVPQNLSASRPQDRQFILSSKKLLLSDSGFYLCVWQREVTDTQYFGPGTRLTVL.

This clonotype was seen many times. The genes are TRBV5-1 and TRBJ2-7; D is unclear. CDR3 length: 14 residues. The V gene lost 1 base and the J gene lost 6 bases, with 14 bases spanning the gap. Germline values: CDR1 SGHRS, CDR2 YFSETQ. The CDR3 sequence: CASSLQVPSAEQYF. As DNA, the CDR3 is TGCGCCAGCAGCTTGCAGGTCCCTTCCGCCGAGCAGTACTTC.

This clonotype was seen a handful of times. A far larger clone is a single base away, which makes a read error likely. The chain employs TRBV5-6 and TRBJ2-7, with a tentative D call TRBD2 (6 bases). Germline CDR1 and CDR2: SGHDT and YYEEEE. There are 13 residues in the CDR3. V was pared by 3 bases and J by 7 bases, with 14 bases between. The CDR3 reads CASSWGTVNEQYF. CDR3 in DNA: TGTGCCAGCAGCTGGGGGACTGTCAATGAGCAGTACTTC.

This clonotype was seen many times. The V and J genes are TRBV30 and TRBJ1-5, with D possibly TRBD1 on 5 matching bases. V lost 0 bases, J lost 4 bases, and 10 bases lay in between. Germline V CDR1 and CDR2: GTSNPN, SVGIG (reference sequence). CDR3 length: 14 amino acids. CDR3 sequence: CAWSVHGGNQPQHF. CDR3 coding DNA: TGTGCCTGGAGTGTACACGGGGGAAATCAGCCCCAGCATTTT. Full variable domain (remainder filled in from reference TRBV30 and TRBJ1-5): SQTIHQWPATLVQPVGSPLSLECTVEGTSNPNLYWYRQAAGRGLQLLFYSVGIGQISSEVPQNLSASRPQDRQFILSSKKLLLSDSGFYLCAWSVHGGNQPQHFGDGTRLSIL.

DNA for the CDR3: TGTGCCAGCAGCGTAGGTATCGACTCTGGAAACACCATATATTTT. It translates to CASSVGIDSGNTIYF. The chain combines TRBV9 with TRBJ1-3; D gene ambiguous. Germline V CDR1 and CDR2: SGDLS, YYNGEE. Trimming shortened V by 0 bases and J by 0 bases, and 7 bases separated the two germline ends. The CDR3 is 15 residues long.

In this sample, this clonotype turned up many times. The chain couples TRBV3-1 to TRBJ2-7; D is unclear. The V end lost 1 base, the J end lost 5 bases, and 3 bases lay between the germline ends. This CDR3 is 11 amino acids long. Germline values: CDR1 LGHDT, CDR2 YNNKEL (reference sequence). The CDR3 protein is CASSQVDEQYF. For the CDR3, the DNA is TGTGCCAGCAGCCAAGTCGACGAGCAGTACTTC.

This clonotype has ten or more counts. Relative to the germline gene, one junction end is altered; a read error may explain this. The V call is TRBV2, the J call TRBJ1-4, with no clear D. The germline gives CDR1 SNHLY, CDR2 FYNNEI. There are 14 residues in the CDR3. The CDR3 region is CASSEGWDNEKLFF. The CDR3 DNA reads as TGTGCCAGCAGCGAAGGGTGGGATAATGAAAAACTGTTTTTT.

This clonotype was seen repeatedly, ten times or more. V usage is TRBV9 and J usage is TRBJ2-7; D call uncertain. Trimming left V 5 bases short and J 7 bases short, with 13 bases between. The CDR3 spans 12 residues. Germline values: CDR1 SGDLS, CDR2 YYNGEE. In DNA, the CDR3 is TGTGCCAGCAGTCGCGACTTAGTGGAGCAGTACTTC. Residues: CASSRDLVEQYF.

The V and J genes are TRBV6-5 and TRBJ1-3; D perhaps matches TRBD1 (6 bases). This CDR3 region has 14 residues. Trimming left V 4 bases short and J 0 bases short, with 7 bases between. CDR1 and CDR2 (germline): MNHEY, SVGAGI. CDR3 nucleotide sequence: TGTGCCAGCAGTTGGGACAACTCTGGAAACACCATATATTTT. This translates into CASSWDNSGNTIYF.

This clonotype was observed at least ten times. This chain links TRBV12-3 or TRBV12-4 with TRBJ2-5; the match to TRBD2 covers 9 bases. This CDR3 is built from 16 residues. Trimming took 2 bases from V and 4 from J; bases not matched to a gene: 8. CDR3 residues: CASSLRAGGLGETQYF. CDR3 sequence (DNA): TGTGCCAGCAGTTTAAGGGCGGGGGGGCTAGGAGAGACCCAGTACTTC.

In this sample, this clonotype turned up many times. The rearrangement uses TRBV5-1 and TRBJ2-2; weak D call: TRBD1 (5 bases). CDR1 and CDR2 (germline): SGHRS, YFSETQ. The V end lost 5 bases, the J end lost 1 base, and 12 bases lay between the germline ends. The CDR3 has 15 residues. This chain's CDR3 is CASREGQMNTGELFF. As DNA, the CDR3 is TGCGCCAGCAGGGAAGGACAAATGAACACCGGGGAGCTGTTTTTT.

This clonotype has a handful of counts. The chain uses TRBV18 and TRBJ2-5; D possibly corresponds to TRBD2 (5 bases). In germline, CDR1 is KGHSH, CDR2 LQKENI. The CDR3 is 13 residues long. V was shortened by 1 base and J by 7 bases, with 10 bases between the two germline ends. CDR3 in amino acids: CASSPQSGRTQYF. The CDR3 coding sequence is TGTGCCAGCTCACCACAGTCTGGGAGGACCCAGTACTTC.

The table lists this clonotype with many counts. The gene calls are TRBV28 and TRBJ2-5, with TRBD1 identical over 8 bases. The CDR3 extends over 16 amino acids. The V gene's germline CDR1 is MDHEN and CDR2 SYDVKM. V lost 2 bases to trimming and J lost 4 bases; unmatched junction nucleotides: 9. The CDR3 loop reads CASSLTGTGQLETQYF. As DNA, the CDR3 is TGTGCCAGCAGTTTAACAGGGACAGGACAATTAGAGACCCAGTACTTC.

This clonotype has ten or more counts. The V and J genes are TRBV30 and TRBJ1-1, with TRBD1 as a possible D gene (6 bases). Germline assignment: CDR1 GTSNPN and CDR2 SVGIG (reference sequence). CDR3 length equals 12 residues. V shed 3 bases and J shed 2 bases, with 7 bases lying between them. CDR3 bases: TGTGCCTGGAGCGGGACAAACACTGAAGCTTTCTTT. This sequence encodes CAWSGTNTEAFF.

This clonotype was found many times. Compared with germline, one end of the junction differs, possibly owing to a read error. The CDR3 sequence: CASSHPAGVGGELFF. CDR3 nucleotides: TGTGCCAGCAGCCATCCAGCGGGAGTGGGCGGGGAGCTATTTTTT. The genes are TRBV7-9 and TRBJ2-2; 8 bases line up with TRBD2. The germline V gene encodes CDR1 SEHNR and CDR2 FQNEAQ (reference sequence). The CDR3 is 15 residues long.

This clonotype was seen repeatedly, ten times or more. This chain connects TRBV5-5 to TRBJ2-7; TRBD1 is a possible D gene (5 bases). There are 14 residues in the CDR3. Germline assignment: CDR1 SGHKS and CDR2 YYEKEE (reference sequence). Trimming cost V 2 bases and J 1 base, with 10 bases left between them. This chain's CDR3 is CASSLQAKSYEQYF. The CDR3 region has the DNA TGTGCCAGCAGCTTACAGGCGAAATCCTACGAGCAGTACTTC.

About this clonotype: A much larger clonotype is one base distant, so this may be a read error. The rearrangement uses TRBV20-1 and TRBJ2-7; D is perhaps TRBD2 (5 bases). The length of the CDR3 is 13 residues. CDR1 and CDR2 (germline): DFQATT, SNEGSKA (reference sequence). Between the trimmed V and J ends, which lost 4 bases and 2 bases, there was a span of 12 bases. CDR3 region: CSAKNPGTYEQYF. In nucleotides, the CDR3 is TGCAGTGCTAAAAACCCCGGGACCTACGAGCAGTACTTC.

This clonotype was found a few times. The V call is TRBV28, the J call TRBJ2-5; D gene ambiguous. The V end lost 9 bases, the J end lost 2 bases, and 13 bases lay between the germline ends. The length of the CDR3 is 13 residues. Looked up from germline, CDR1 is MDHEN and CDR2 is SYDVKM. This CDR3 is CASTVGRQETQYF. CDR3 sequence (DNA): TGTGCCAGTACCGTGGGCCGGCAAGAGACCCAGTACTTC.

The V gene is TRBV5-1, the J gene TRBJ2-5; 7 bases match TRBD2. This CDR3 contains 13 residues. Germline V gives CDR1 SGHRS, CDR2 YFSETQ. Trimming took 2 bases from V and 5 from J; bases not matched to a gene: 3. CDR3 in amino acids: CASSLGLDETQYF. CDR3 bases: TGCGCCAGCAGCTTAGGACTAGACGAGACCCAGTACTTC. Full variable domain (missing parts from reference TRBV5-1 and TRBJ2-5): KAGVTQTPRYLIKTRGQQVTLSCSPISGHRSVSWYQQTPGQGLQFLFEYFSETQRNKGNFPGRFSGRQFSNSRSEMNVSTLELGDSALYLCASSLGLDETQYFGPGTRLLVL.

This sequence joins TRBV20-1 and TRBJ2-2; a possible D gene is TRBD2 (7 bases). Germline lookup yields CDR1 DFQATT and CDR2 SNEGSKA (reference sequence). The CDR3 consists of 14 residues. The V gene lost 3 bases and the J gene lost 6 bases, with 14 bases spanning the gap. CDR3 residues: CSAREGGAAGELFF. The CDR3 bases are TGCAGTGCTAGGGAGGGGGGGGCCGCCGGGGAGCTGTTTTTT.

This clonotype is categorized as medium-sized. The junction and the germline gene differ at one end; a read error may be behind it. This chain connects TRBV3-1 to TRBJ1-1, with no clear D. The CDR3 covers 14 residues. CDR1 and CDR2 (germline): LGHDT, YNNKEL (reference sequence). CDR3 amino acids: CASSQDREAGWAFF. The CDR3 coding sequence is TGTGCCAGCAGCCAAGATAGGGAAGCCGGTTGGGCTTTTTTT.

This clonotype was observed at least ten times. The CDR3 ends on some other residue instead of the conserved phenylalanine or tryptophan, so this is likely a read error. The chain carries TRBV5-5 and TRBJ1-1, with 11 bases that match TRBD1. The CDR3 covers 15 residues. V was clipped by 3 bases and J by 2 bases; unmatched bases: 3. The germline V gene encodes CDR1 SGHKS and CDR2 YYEKEE (reference sequence). CDR3 bases: TGTGCCAGCAGCTGGAGGACAGGGGGCAACACTGAAGCTTTCCTT. Its protein product is CASSWRTGGNTEAFL.

This clonotype was found many times. The V gene is TRBV7-9, the J gene TRBJ2-5, with unresolved D. Looked up from germline, CDR1 is SEHNR and CDR2 is FQNEAQ (reference sequence). Trimming took 5 bases from V and 1 from J, leaving 17 bases between them. There are 16 residues in the CDR3. The CDR3, as DNA: TGTGCCAGCAGCCCTGACTTCGACCCGGTCCAAGAGACCCAGTACTTC. This gives the protein CASSPDFDPVQETQYF.

There are many counts of this clonotype. The chain recombines TRBV6-1 with TRBJ2-1, with 7 bases matching TRBD2. CDR3 size: 16 residues. With V trimmed by 5 bases and J by 12 bases, 19 bases remained unmatched. Per germline, CDR1 MNHNS and CDR2 SASEGT. The CDR3 DNA is TGTGCCAGCAGTCCGGACGGACTAGAGCTACTCAGCCGGCAGTTCTTC. It is translated as CASSPDGLELLSRQFF.

This clonotype was detected ten times or more. The V and J genes are TRBV7-3 and TRBJ2-1; 7 positions agree with TRBD2. The CDR3 is 16 amino acids. Losses at the gene ends were 5 bases for V and 4 bases for J; bases not matched to a gene: 11. The germline gives CDR1 SGHTA, CDR2 FQGTGA. The CDR3 is CASSPRGGAGYNEQFF. As DNA, the CDR3 is TGTGCCAGCAGCCCTCGGGGAGGGGCGGGATACAATGAGCAGTTCTTC. The complete variable domain, with remaining parts taken from reference TRBV7-3 and TRBJ2-1, reads GAGVSQTPSNKVTEKGKYVELRCDPISGHTALYWYRQSLGQGPEFLIYFQGTGAADDSGLPNDRFFAVRPEGSVSTLKIQRTERGDSAVYLCASSPRGGAGYNEQFFGPGTRLTVL.

The chain has TRBV24-1 and TRBJ2-3; unclear D gene. The germline V gene encodes CDR1 KGHDR and CDR2 SFDVKD. Trimming cost V 4 bases and J 1 base, with 5 bases left between them. The CDR3 is 13 amino acids. CDR3 nucleotides: TGTGCCACCAGTGACGGCGGCACAGATACGCAGTATTTT. It is translated as CATSDGGTDTQYF.

In its sample, this clonotype is medium-sized (0.01 to 0.1%). V and J are TRBV3-1 and TRBJ2-1, with D possibly being TRBD1 or TRBD2 (5 bases each). CDR1 LGHDT and CDR2 YNNKEL come from the germline V gene (reference sequence). V gave up 3 bases and J gave up 0 bases, with 12 bases separating them. The length of the CDR3 is 16 residues. The CDR3 sequence is CASSQARGSSYNEQFF. CDR3 sequence (DNA): TGTGCCAGCAGCCAGGCGAGGGGCAGCTCCTACAATGAGCAGTTCTTC.